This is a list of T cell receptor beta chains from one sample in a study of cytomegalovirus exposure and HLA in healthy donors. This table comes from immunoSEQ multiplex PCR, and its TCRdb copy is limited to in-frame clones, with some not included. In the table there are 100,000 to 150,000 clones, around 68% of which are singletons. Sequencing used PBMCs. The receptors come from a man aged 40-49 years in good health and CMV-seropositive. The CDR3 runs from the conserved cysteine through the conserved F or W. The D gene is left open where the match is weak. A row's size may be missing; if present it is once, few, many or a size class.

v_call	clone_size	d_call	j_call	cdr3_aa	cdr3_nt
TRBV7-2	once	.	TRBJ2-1	CASRTPGEGNEQFF	TGTGCCAGCAGGACTCCGGGAGAGGGCAATGAGCAGTTCTTC
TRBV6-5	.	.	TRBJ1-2	CASSLTGYGYTF	TGTGCCAGCAGTTTGACAGGCTATGGCTACACCTTC
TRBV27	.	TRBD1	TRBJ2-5	CASSLSRQGAAGTQYF	TGTGCCAGCAGTTTATCGAGACAGGGGGCGGCAGGGACCCAGTACTTC
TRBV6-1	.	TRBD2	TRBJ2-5	CASSEPSGVETRYF	TGTGCCAGCAGTGAACCTAGCGGGGTTGAGACCCGGTACTTC
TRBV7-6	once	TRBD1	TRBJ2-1	CASSWPGQGMGEQFF	TGTGCCAGCAGCTGGCCGGGACAGGGGATGGGTGAGCAGTTCTTC
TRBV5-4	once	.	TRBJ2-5	CASSLDIQETQYF	TGTGCCAGCAGCTTGGACATCCAAGAGACCCAGTACTTC
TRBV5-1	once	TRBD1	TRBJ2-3	CASSRTPTGADTQYF	TGCGCCAGCAGCCGGACCCCAACAGGGGCGGATACGCAGTATTTT
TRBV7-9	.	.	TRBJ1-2	CASSLVGRADGYTF	TGTGCCAGCAGCTTAGTAGGCAGGGCGGATGGCTACACCTTC
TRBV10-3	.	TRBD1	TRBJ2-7	CAIRDRGLEQYF	TGTGCCATCAGGGACAGGGGGCTCGAGCAGTACTTC
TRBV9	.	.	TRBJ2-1	CASSPRSNEQFF	TGTGCCAGCAGCCCGAGATCCAATGAGCAGTTCTTC
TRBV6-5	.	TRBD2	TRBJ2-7	CASRAGGTYEQYF	TGTGCCAGCAGAGCGGGGGGGACCTACGAGCAGTACTTC
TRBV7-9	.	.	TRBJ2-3	CASRERGGADTQYF	TGTGCCAGCCGAGAGAGAGGGGGAGCGGATACGCAGTATTTT
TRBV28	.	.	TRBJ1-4	CASRLQGSANEKLFF	TGTGCCAGCAGACTACAGGGCTCAGCTAATGAAAAACTGTTTTTT
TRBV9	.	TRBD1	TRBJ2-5	CASSSRTGGAETQYF	TGTGCCAGCAGCTCCAGGACAGGGGGCGCGGAGACCCAGTACTTC
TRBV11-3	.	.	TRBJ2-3	CASSLDSQGTDTQYF	TGTGCCAGCAGCTTAGATTCCCAGGGAACAGATACGCAGTATTTT
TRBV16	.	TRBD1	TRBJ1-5	CASSLLSGQGGNQPQHF	TGTGCCAGCAGCCTCCTGTCGGGACAGGGGGGCAATCAGCCCCAGCATTTT
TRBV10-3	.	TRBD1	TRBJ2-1	CAISTGTGSGNEQFF	TGTGCCATCAGCACCGGGACAGGGAGTGGGAATGAGCAGTTCTTC
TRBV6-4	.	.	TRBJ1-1	CASRRGLGNTEAFF	TGTGCCAGCCGGCGGGGCCTCGGGAACACTGAAGCTTTCTTT
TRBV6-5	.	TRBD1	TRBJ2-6	CASSYSGTGGANVLTF	TGTGCCAGCAGTTACTCGGGGACAGGTGGGGCCAACGTCCTGACTTTC
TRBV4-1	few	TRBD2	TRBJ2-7	CASSQGATSGSYEQYF	TGCGCCAGCAGCCAAGGTGCGACTAGCGGGTCGTACGAGCAGTACTTC
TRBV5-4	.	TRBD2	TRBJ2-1	CASSPGGLAGAGEQFF	TGTGCCAGCAGCCCAGGAGGCCTAGCGGGAGCGGGTGAGCAGTTCTTC
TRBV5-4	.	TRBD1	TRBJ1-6	CASSLGGTGGDSPLHF	TGTGCCAGCAGCTTGGGGGGGACAGGGGGCGATTCACCCCTCCACTTT
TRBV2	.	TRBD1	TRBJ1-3	CASRTGGGNTIYF	TGTGCCAGCAGGACAGGGGGCGGAAACACCATATATTTT
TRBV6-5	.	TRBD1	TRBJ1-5	CASGTQGAAQPQHF	TGTGCCAGCGGGACTCAGGGGGCGGCTCAGCCCCAGCATTTT
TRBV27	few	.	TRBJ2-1	CASSLFREGEQFF	TGTGCCAGCAGTTTATTTCGGGAAGGAGAGCAGTTCTTC
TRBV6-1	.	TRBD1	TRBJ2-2	CASTYRGGTGELFF	TGTGCCAGCACCTACAGGGGTGGCACCGGGGAGCTGTTTTTT
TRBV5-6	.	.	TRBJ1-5	CASSLGLSGQPQHF	TGTGCCAGCAGCTTGGGCTTAAGCGGTCAGCCCCAGCATTTT
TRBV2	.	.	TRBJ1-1	CASRRGLSTEAFF	TGTGCCAGCAGGAGGGGGTTAAGCACTGAAGCTTTCTTT
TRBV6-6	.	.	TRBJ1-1	CASSYSSANTEAFF	TGTGCCAGCAGTTACTCGAGCGCGAACACTGAAGCTTTCTTT
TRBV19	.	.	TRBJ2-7	CASSRDWSSYEQYF	TGTGCCAGTAGCCGGGACTGGAGCTCCTACGAGCAGTACTTC
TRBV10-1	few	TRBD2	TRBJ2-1	CASKISPGLADNEQFF	TGCGCCAGCAAAATCTCCCCGGGACTAGCGGACAATGAGCAGTTCTTC
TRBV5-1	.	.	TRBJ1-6	CASSLGSSYNSPLHF	TGCGCCAGCAGCTTGGGGAGTTCCTATAATTCACCCCTCCACTTT
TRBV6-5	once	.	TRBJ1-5	CASKREANQPQHF	TGTGCCAGCAAGAGGGAGGCCAATCAGCCCCAGCATTTT
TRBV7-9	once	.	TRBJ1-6	CASSPWGGLRSPLHF	TGTGCCAGCAGTCCTTGGGGGGGGCTACGATCACCCCTCCACTTT
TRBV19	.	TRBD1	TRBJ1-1	CASNPDRANTEAFF	TGTGCCAGTAATCCGGACAGGGCGAACACTGAAGCTTTCTTT
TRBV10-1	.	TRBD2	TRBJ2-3	CASSDPAGVTDTQYF	TGCGCCAGCAGTGACCCAGCGGGGGTCACAGATACGCAGTATTTT
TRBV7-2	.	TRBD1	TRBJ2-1	CASSLAPTGGMDEQFF	TGTGCCAGCAGCTTAGCCCCGACAGGGGGCATGGATGAGCAGTTCTTC
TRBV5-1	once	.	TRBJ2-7	CASSLVGTSSNEQYF	TGCGCCAGCAGCTTGGTGGGCACTAGCTCCAACGAGCAGTACTTC
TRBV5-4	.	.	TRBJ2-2	CASSSAPSGVWSGELFF	TGTGCCAGCAGCTCAGCCCCTTCCGGGGTATGGTCCGGGGAGCTGTTTTTT
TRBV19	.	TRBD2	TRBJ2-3	CASSTRGGKADTQYF	TGTGCCAGTAGTACCCGGGGAGGGAAGGCAGATACGCAGTATTTT
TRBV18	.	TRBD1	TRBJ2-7	CASSLRDRAYEQYF	TGTGCCAGCTCACTCCGGGACAGGGCCTACGAGCAGTACTTC
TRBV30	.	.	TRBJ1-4	CAWRPRGNNEKLFF	TGTGCCTGGAGACCCAGGGGTAATAATGAAAAACTGTTTTTT
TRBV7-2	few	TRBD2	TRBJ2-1	CASSPLSGARMGEQFF	TGTGCCAGCAGCCCCCTTAGCGGGGCGAGGATGGGTGAGCAGTTCTTC
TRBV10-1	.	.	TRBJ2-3	CASSELRQLDTQYF	TGCGCCAGCAGTGAGTTACGACAGCTAGATACGCAGTATTTT
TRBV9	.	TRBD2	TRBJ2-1	CASSVDGGRSYNEQFF	TGTGCCAGCAGCGTAGATGGCGGGAGGTCCTACAATGAGCAGTTCTTC
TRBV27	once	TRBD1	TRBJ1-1	CASRGRDRPNTEAFF	TGTGCCAGCAGGGGTAGGGACAGGCCGAACACTGAAGCTTTCTTT
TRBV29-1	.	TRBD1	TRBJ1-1	CSVSQGATEAFF	TGCAGCGTTTCCCAGGGGGCCACTGAAGCTTTCTTT
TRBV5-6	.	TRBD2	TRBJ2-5	CASSGTSDGEAQYF	TGTGCCAGCAGCGGGACTAGCGATGGAGAGGCCCAGTACTTC
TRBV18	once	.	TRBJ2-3	CASSPSSTRADTQYF	TGTGCCAGCTCACCCTCTTCTACGCGCGCCGATACGCAGTATTTT
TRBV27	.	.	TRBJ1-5	CASTDGLGQPQHF	TGTGCCAGCACCGACGGTCTCGGGCAGCCCCAGCATTTT
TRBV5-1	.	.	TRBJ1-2	CASGAGSNYGYTF	TGCGCCAGCGGTGCAGGGTCCAACTATGGCTACACCTTC
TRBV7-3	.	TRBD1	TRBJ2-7	CASSLLPKGTGAEQYF	TGTGCCAGCAGCTTACTCCCAAAAGGGACAGGGGCCGAGCAGTACTTC
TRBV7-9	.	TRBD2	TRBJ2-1	CASSKGTSGNNEQFF	TGTGCCAGCAGCAAAGGGACTAGCGGGAACAATGAGCAGTTCTTC
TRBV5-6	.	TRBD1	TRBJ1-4	CASSRRQGADEKLFF	TGTGCCAGCAGCCGGCGACAGGGGGCGGATGAAAAACTGTTTTTT
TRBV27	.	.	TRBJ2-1	CASSTRQPPLLNEQFF	TGTGCCAGCAGTACTCGACAGCCTCCCCTTTTGAATGAGCAGTTCTTC